This T cell receptor beta chain came from a study of shared clonotypes between healthy human individuals (dated by TCRdb to the early 2020s). The study in broad terms: The cohort included a few men and a couple of women between 18 and 49 years of age. For each donor, three plates each were used for CD4 naive and CD4 memory, two plates were used for CD8 naive, and one plate was used for CD8 memory. To estimate repertoire size and how much clonotype sharing occurs between individuals, the study deeply sequenced the blood TCR repertoires of roughly 5 healthy adults. Libraries were prepared and TCR repertoires were sequenced by different laboratories using diverse techniques, in order to increase sequencing depth and limit assay-specific biases. Between about 0.85 and 9.5 billion PBMCs per donor were obtained by leukapheresis.

Using the deep immunoSEQ assay, TCR CDR3 regions were amplified from genomic DNA by multiplex PCR. For each cell subset, the extracted genomic DNA was distributed evenly across all wells of several immunoSEQ 96-well plates, and each plate served as one replicate. For sorted subsets, around 200 ng genomic DNA, equal to 30,000 to 35,000 T cell genomes, was loaded into each replicate PCR. The purified libraries were quantified using a Qubit 3.0 fluorometer, sized with a Bioanalyzer 2100, and then quantified again using the KAPA Library Quantification kit. Each immunoSEQ 96-well plate was sequenced on its own single-read 150-cycle Illumina NextSeq 550 flow cell. The study's processing was this. Because the immunoSEQ output held only junctional sequences and lacked quality scores, the filtering could not match the filtering applied to full-length reads. To assign V/J genes and CDR3, sequences were annotated against IMGT germline references using PyIR, a Python wrapper for IgBLAST v1.9. Reads were filtered out if the reads had weak V/J assignments (E-value above 1e-6), no CDR3, stop codons, out-of-frame junctions, or ambiguous translated residues. V3J clonotypes were defined as sequences sharing the same inferred V gene, J gene, and CDR3 amino acid sequence. To compute the percentage overlap between repertoires, the number of shared unique clonotypes was divided by the size of the smaller repertoire. Three approaches were used to assess repertoire richness: RTK rarefaction, the Chao1 estimator, and Recon v2.1 estimates of unobserved clonotypes. For all TCRbeta clonotypes obtained by the gDNA method from four donors, generation probabilities were computed with OLGA. TCRdb took this table from immuneACCESS and kept in-frame rearrangements with V and J called. Such tables lack part of the clones; where checked against another copy, unresolved V genes explain under half of the gap, and the rest is unexplained. V and J calls and clone size follow that table, whereas D and trimming were derived from the DNA. The sample table holds about 1 million clones, of which about 77% were seen once. The top ten clones comprise approximately 1.5% of the sample.

Sequences KGHSH (CDR1) and LQKENI (CDR2) are obtained from the germline V gene. The junction carries 11 bases between V and J, which are trimmed by 3 bases and 2 bases respectively. The CDR3 has 15 amino acids, counting the end cysteine and phenylalanine. Only the CDR3 DNA stays, 45 bases, in frame from base 1. Points the paper makes about the study in general: Larger estimated clonotype richness was generally found for naive subsets than for memory subsets. Across a few donors, 4.5% to 6.5% of naive CD4, approximately 3.6% of naive CD8, about 2.3% of memory CD4, and about 0.4% of memory CD8 clonotypes were shared. Because the study included a small number of donors, the genetic and exposure-history diversity represented was limited. Sampling was restricted to blood, and TCR repertoires in tissue are likely to differ from TCR repertoires in blood. Compared with non-shared clonotypes, the clonotypes found in all four sorted-subset donors had higher generation probabilities. Rarefaction of sorted-subset datasets indicated incomplete sequencing despite the large sequencing depth. Pairwise subsampling indicated that sequencing depth was expected to affect the degree of clonotype sharing among donors.

The donors were healthy, HIV-negative adults who had no recently reported acute infections or vaccinations. Every donor was a Caucasian adult living in Nashville, Tennessee, USA. CD4+ T cells were enriched through magnetic negative selection, after which naive cells were positively selected on CD45RA and the remaining negative fraction served as the memory subset. Blood was obtained by leukapheresis, after which PBMCs were separated by Ficoll-Histopaque density gradient centrifugation and cryopreserved in liquid nitrogen vapor phase. Purity and quantity of every magnetically sorted T cell population were checked by analytical flow cytometry. From each sorted fraction, genomic DNA was isolated and quantified by UV absorbance on a Nanodrop 2000c. Notes on this clone: The clone's antigen remains unknown. Base quality data are lacking; no much larger clone is found one base away.

The TCR originated in a man aged 18 to 29 in good health. The receptor chain draws on TRBV18 and TRBJ2-1; TRBD2 could be the D gene, as 6 bases match. Sequenced material: memory CD4+ T cells sorted from blood. The sample's cell subset or site label is to be understood as: CD45RA-negative fraction. The DNA is TGTGCCAGCTCACCCGTTGGCGGGACCTACAATGAGCAGTTCTTC. This encodes CASSPVGGTYNEQFF.